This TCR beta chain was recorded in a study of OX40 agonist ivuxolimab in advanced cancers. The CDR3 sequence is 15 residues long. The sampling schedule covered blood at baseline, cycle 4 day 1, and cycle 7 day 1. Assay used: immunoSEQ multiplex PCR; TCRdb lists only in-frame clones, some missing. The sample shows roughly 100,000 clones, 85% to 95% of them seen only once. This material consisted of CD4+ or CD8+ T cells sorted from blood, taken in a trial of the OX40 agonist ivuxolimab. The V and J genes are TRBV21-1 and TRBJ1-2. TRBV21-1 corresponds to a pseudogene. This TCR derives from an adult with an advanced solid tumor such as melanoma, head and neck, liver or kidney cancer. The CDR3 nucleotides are TGTGCCAGCAGCAATGCTGTCTATGTTGACTATGGCTACACCTTC. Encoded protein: CASSNAVYVDYGYTF.